The 30 T cell receptor beta chains in this list originate from one sample, sequenced in a study of immune evolution from preneoplasia to lung adenocarcinoma. Produced via immunoSEQ multiplex PCR; TCRdb's table is partial and in-frame only. The table lists approximately 26,000 clones, about 74% of them singletons. Specimen: FFPE invasive lung adenocarcinoma tissue. Receptors were obtained from a person in their sixties or seventies with invasive lung adenocarcinoma. Some clones in this sample may be carry-over from other donors' samples.

This clone was found once. The CDR3 bases are TGTGCCAGCAGCTTAAGACAGGGGGTAGACTACACCTTC. Residues: CASSLRQGVDYTF. The J gene is TRBJ1-2, the V gene TRBV7-9; 9 bases agree with TRBD1. CDR1 is SEHNR, CDR2 FQNEAQ, per germline (reference sequence). V shed 2 bases, J shed 10 bases, and the junction held 5 bases outside the gene matches. The CDR3 has 13 residues.

The chain recombines TRBV9 with TRBJ2-1; D is uncertain. CDR1 is SGDLS and CDR2 is YYNGEE in the germline V gene. There are 13 residues in the CDR3. Trimming pared 4 bases from V and 3 bases from J, leaving 8 bases between. In DNA, the CDR3 is TGTGCCAGCAGCCCCCGCGACTACAATGAGCAGTTCTTC. Residues: CASSPRDYNEQFF.

This rearrangement joins TRBV19 to TRBJ1-5; TRBD1 is a possible D gene (5 bases). Per the germline V gene, CDR1 is LNHDA and CDR2 is SQIVND (reference sequence). The V and J ends lost 8 bases and 3 bases respectively, with 14 bases between them. The CDR3 is 14 residues long. The CDR3 protein is CASEIGAYNQPQHF. CDR3 sequence (DNA): TGTGCCAGTGAAATCGGGGCCTACAATCAGCCCCAGCATTTT.

The chain combines TRBV9 with TRBJ2-4; 7 bases agree with TRBD1. V shed 0 bases, J shed 6 bases, and the junction held 6 bases outside the gene matches. Germline values: CDR1 SGDLS, CDR2 YYNGEE. The CDR3 sequence is 15 residues long. The CDR3 region is CASSVGTGAGNIQYF. CDR3 bases: TGTGCCAGCAGCGTAGGCACAGGGGCAGGAAACATTCAGTACTTC.

The rearrangement links TRBV7-3 to TRBJ1-3; D uncertain. The CDR3 contains 13 residues. The V and J ends lost 5 bases and 11 bases respectively, with 16 bases between them. Germline V gene data show CDR1 as SGHTA and CDR2 as FQGTGA. This CDR3 is CASSLLADGAIYF. For the CDR3, the DNA is TGTGCCAGCAGCCTCCTGGCTGACGGCGCCATATATTTT.

This clone was seen a single time. CDR3 DNA sequence: TGTGCCAGCAGCCAAGGACTAGCGGGAGATTGGTTTAATGAGCAGTTCTTC. It is translated as CASSQGLAGDWFNEQFF. V gene TRBV7-8 combines with J gene TRBJ2-1, with 13 bases aligning to TRBD2. CDR1 and CDR2 from the germline V gene are SGHVS and FQNEAQ. The trim removed 5 bases at V and 7 bases at J, leaving 11 bases unmatched. The CDR3 contains 17 residues.

The genes are TRBV10-3 and TRBJ2-7, with a weak D call TRBD1 (5 bases). The CDR3 length is 13 residues. V lost 4 bases, J lost 2 bases, and 9 bases lay in between. Germline V gene data show CDR1 as ENHRY and CDR2 as SYGVKD. The CDR3: CAISGDSAYEQYF. The CDR3 coding sequence is TGTGCCATCAGTGGCGACAGCGCCTACGAGCAGTACTTC.

This clone was detected only a few times. This rearrangement joins TRBV2 to TRBJ1-5, with D possibly matching TRBD1 (5 bases). Looked up from germline, CDR1 is SNHLY and CDR2 is FYNNEI. Trimming pared 0 bases from V and 5 bases from J, leaving 11 bases between. This CDR3 has 15 amino acids. CDR3 coding DNA: TGTGCCAGCAGTGAAGCGGGGGGAGTTTATCAGCCCCAGCATTTT. As protein: CASSEAGGVYQPQHF.

By share, this clone counts as medium-sized. V is TRBV11-2 and J is TRBJ2-1, with a weak D call TRBD1 (6 bases). Deletions cut 5 bases from V and 4 bases from J, with 9 bases between. The length of the CDR3 is 13 residues. Germline V gene data show CDR1 as SGHAT and CDR2 as FQNNGV. The CDR3 is CASSRDIYNEQFF. The CDR3 coding sequence is TGTGCCAGCAGCCGGGACATATACAATGAGCAGTTCTTC.

The chain employs TRBV7-9 and TRBJ2-5; D ambiguous. The CDR3 sequence is 12 residues long. Germline values: CDR1 SEHNR, CDR2 FQNEAQ (reference sequence). V lost 1 base and J 6 bases, leaving 6 bases between the germline ends. The chain's CDR3 is CASSLESKTQYF. In DNA, the CDR3 is TGTGCCAGCAGCTTAGAATCGAAGACCCAGTACTTC.

The V call is TRBV9, the J call TRBJ2-7; no clear D gene. There are 14 residues in the CDR3. V shed 1 base and J shed 0 bases, with 8 bases lying between them. Germline V gives CDR1 SGDLS, CDR2 YYNGEE. This CDR3 reads CASSVREYSYEQYF. The CDR3 DNA reads TGTGCCAGCAGCGTAAGGGAATACTCCTACGAGCAGTACTTC.

This chain connects TRBV30 to TRBJ2-7, with a possible D match to TRBD2 (6 bases). The CDR3 length is 14 residues. The V and J ends lost 1 base and 4 bases respectively, with 14 bases between them. Germline V gene lookup returns CDR1 GTSNPN and CDR2 SVGIG (reference sequence). The CDR3 reads CAWSGASVRYEQYF. The CDR3, as DNA: TGTGCCTGGAGTGGGGCTAGCGTTAGGTACGAGCAGTACTTC.

V usage is TRBV7-3 and J usage is TRBJ2-2, with D perhaps TRBD2 (6 bases). The CDR3 runs to 16 residues. V shed 6 bases and J shed 4 bases, with 18 bases lying between them. CDR1 and CDR2 (germline): SGHTA, FQGTGA. The CDR3: CASRIEGGGGTGELFF. DNA of the CDR3: TGTGCCAGCAGAATTGAGGGAGGTGGAGGCACCGGGGAGCTGTTTTTT.

J is TRBJ1-1 and V is TRBV27; 7 bases are a match to TRBD1. Germline CDR1 and CDR2: MNHEY and SMNVEV (reference sequence). The CDR3 extends over 13 amino acids. Trimming took 1 base from V and 5 from J; bases not matched to a gene: 1. DNA for the CDR3: TGTGCCAGCAGTTTATTCAGGGGGACTGAAGCTTTCTTT. Protein product: CASSLFRGTEAFF.

The chain combines TRBV27 with TRBJ2-1, with a tentative D call TRBD2 (6 bases). From germline, CDR1 is MNHEY and CDR2 SMNVEV (reference sequence). V lost 8 bases and J 5 bases, leaving 19 bases between the germline ends. This CDR3 contains 15 residues. The CDR3 DNA reads as TGTGCCAGCCGCCCCGGGACGCGGGACCACAATGAGCAGTTCTTC. Translating gives CASRPGTRDHNEQFF.

The gene calls are TRBV30 and TRBJ1-5, with D uncertain. This CDR3 region has 13 residues. The germline gives CDR1 GTSNPN, CDR2 SVGIG (reference sequence). Between the trimmed V and J ends, which lost 2 bases and 2 bases, there was a span of 7 bases. Here the CDR3 DNA reads TGTGCCTGGAGTCTCCAGCGCAATCAGCCCCAGCATTTT. Protein sequence: CAWSLQRNQPQHF. The full variable domain, rest sourced from reference TRBV30 and TRBJ1-5, is SQTIHQWPATLVQPVGSPLSLECTVEGTSNPNLYWYRQAAGRGLQLLFYSVGIGQISSEVPQNLSASRPQDRQFILSSKKLLLSDSGFYLCAWSLQRNQPQHFGDGTRLSIL.

V is TRBV25-1 and J is TRBJ2-7; D is unresolved. This CDR3 has 16 amino acids. The germline CDR1 and CDR2 sequences are MGHDK and SYGVNS. The V and J ends lost 3 bases and 0 bases respectively, with 15 bases between them. CDR3 DNA sequence: TGTGCCAGCAGTGAGGGTCGCGTGGCGAGCTCCTACGAGCAGTACTTC. It yields the protein CASSEGRVASSYEQYF.

The chain is built from TRBV5-1 and TRBJ2-2, with D possibly TRBD2 on 5 matching bases. The CDR3 contains 15 residues. The V gene's germline CDR1 is SGHRS and CDR2 YFSETQ. V shed 3 bases and J shed 6 bases, with 15 bases lying between them. The CDR3 nucleotides are TGCGCCAGCAGCTCCCGATCGATGGGAGCCGGGGAGCTGTTTTTT. Its translation: CASSSRSMGAGELFF.

The V gene is TRBV10-2, the J gene TRBJ2-3, with 11 bases lining up with TRBD2. This CDR3 region has 17 residues. CDR1 and CDR2 (germline): WSHSY, SAAADI. With 5 bases clipped from V and 1 base from J, the junction kept 8 bases outside the gene matches. The DNA for the CDR3 is TGCGCCAGCAGTTCCCCCCTTAGCGGGAGGGGCACAGATACGCAGTATTTT. This sequence encodes CASSSPLSGRGTDTQYF.

With respect to this clone: Additional DNA sequences in this sample encode the identical CDR3. The chain has TRBV28 and TRBJ1-2, with a weak D call TRBD1 (6 bases). Trimming removed 3 bases from V and 6 bases from J, with 8 bases in between. CDR3 length equals 12 residues. CDR1 and CDR2 (germline): MDHEN, SYDVKM. CDR3 region: CASSFGGDGYTF. The DNA of the CDR3 is TGTGCCAGCAGTTTCGGGGGCGATGGCTACACCTTC.

The rearrangement links TRBV14 to TRBJ1-2, with 7 positions matching TRBD1. V gave up 6 bases and J gave up 2 bases; unmatched junction bases: 12. Per the germline V gene, CDR1 is SGHDN and CDR2 is FVKESK. CDR3 length: 16 residues. CDR3 region: CASSRDRGTANYGYTF. The DNA of the CDR3 is TGTGCCAGCAGTAGGGACAGAGGGACAGCGAACTATGGCTACACCTTC.

This clone was counted once. This rearrangement joins TRBV11-2 to TRBJ2-7; D remains unclear. The germline V and J ends were trimmed by 1 base and 1 base, with 2 bases remaining between them. Germline CDR1 is SGHAT and CDR2 is FQNNGV. The CDR3 runs to 12 residues. The CDR3, as DNA: TGTGCCAGCAGCTTAGTGTCCTACGAGCAGTACTTC. Translating it yields CASSLVSYEQYF.

This clone was picked up a small number of times. The V and J genes are TRBV19 and TRBJ2-7, with 9 bases matching TRBD1. V was pared by 4 bases and J by 1 base, with 11 bases of the junction left unmatched. The germline V gene encodes CDR1 LNHDA and CDR2 SQIVND (reference sequence). This CDR3 comprises 17 residues. Here the CDR3 reads CASSNTGGSGGSYEQYF. CDR3 nucleotides: TGTGCCAGTAGTAACACAGGGGGCTCTGGGGGATCCTACGAGCAGTACTTC.

This clone appeared a few times. Other nucleotide sequences in the sample specify the same CDR3. The chain recombines TRBV5-1 with TRBJ1-4; D not resolved. V lost 0 bases to trimming and J lost 6 bases, with 6 bases between them. CDR3 length: 13 amino acids. In germline, CDR1 is SGHRS, CDR2 YFSETQ. The CDR3 is CASSLATDEKLFF. The CDR3 bases are TGCGCCAGCAGCTTGGCCACGGATGAAAAACTGTTTTTT.

The gene calls are TRBV7-9 and TRBJ2-3; weak D call: TRBD1 (6 bases). The CDR3 totals 15 residues. Germline CDR1 is SEHNR and CDR2 is FQNEAQ (reference sequence). V was cut by 1 base and J by 6 bases, with 14 bases left in between. Here the CDR3 DNA reads TGTGCCAGCAGCTTAGAAGCAGGGGCTGGCGATACGCAGTATTTT. Protein sequence: CASSLEAGAGDTQYF.

V and J are TRBV27 and TRBJ2-5, with TRBD1 identical over 10 bases. The length of the CDR3 is 13 residues. The V gene end was trimmed by 4 bases and the J gene end by 4 bases; junction bases not matched to a gene: 0. Germline V gene sequence: CDR1 MNHEY, CDR2 SMNVEV (reference sequence). CDR3 in amino acids: CASSWTGGETQYF. The CDR3 DNA reads TGTGCCAGCAGTTGGACAGGGGGAGAGACCCAGTACTTC.

This rearrangement joins TRBV6-5 to TRBJ1-4; TRBD1 agrees at 9 bases. The CDR3 length is 14 residues. Germline V lookup: CDR1 MNHEY, CDR2 SVGAGI. Germline trimming cut 6 bases from V and 8 bases from J; bases unmatched to any gene: 7. CDR3 amino acids: CASSRNRGREKLFF. The CDR3, as DNA: TGTGCCAGCAGCCGTAACAGGGGGCGGGAAAAACTGTTTTTT.

This clone has a handful of counts. The rearrangement links TRBV28 to TRBJ1-2; perhaps TRBD1 as D (6 bases). Trimming removed 5 bases at V and 4 bases at J, with 11 bases between. The germline gives CDR1 MDHEN, CDR2 SYDVKM. The CDR3 length is 13 residues. For the CDR3, the DNA is TGTGCCAGCAGTCCCCGGGGGGCCTATGGCTACACCTTC. It specifies CASSPRGAYGYTF.

J is TRBJ2-7 and V is TRBV11-1; D unclear. CDR1 and CDR2 from the germline V gene are SGHAT and FQDESV (reference sequence). This CDR3 contains 14 residues. V lost 2 bases, J lost 0 bases, and 8 bases lay in between. CDR3 in amino acids: CASSLWTSSYEQYF. Here the CDR3 DNA reads TGTGCCAGCAGCTTATGGACCTCCTCCTACGAGCAGTACTTC.

The gene calls are TRBV5-1 and TRBJ2-7; 8 bases align to TRBD2. V lost 0 bases and J lost 4; bases outside the gene matches: 12. The CDR3 length is 17 residues. Per the germline V gene, CDR1 is SGHRS and CDR2 is YFSETQ. The CDR3 bases are TGCGCCAGCAGCTTGGTGGGCAGGACCGGGACTAGATACGAGCAGTACTTC. This codes for CASSLVGRTGTRYEQYF.